These T cell receptor beta chains were read from a single sample in a study of T cells after yellow fever vaccination. TCRdb re-analysed the 5' RACE reads in MiXCR, keeping a single row per CDR3 protein. Altogether a few hundred thousand distinct CDR3 sequences are present, approximately 10% being singletons, with the ten largest covering around 20%. The source was PBMCs, collected on the day of the first yellow fever vaccination. Source of these receptors: a young man who received the YFV17D yellow fever vaccine. Both conserved end residues are part of each CDR3. Each record gives: clone size, V gene, D gene, J gene, CDR3 protein, CDR3 DNA. A D gene is named only where the DNA matches it firmly. Size values are once, few and many counts, or a class for expanded clones, and some rows have none.

>few|TRBV6-1|-|TRBJ1-5
CASSHGSNQPQHF
TGTGCCAGCAGTCATGGGAGCAATCAGCCCCAGCATTTT
>-|TRBV29-1|TRBD2|TRBJ2-3
CRPPLAVFTDTQYF
TGCAGACCCCCTCTAGCGGTATTCACAGATACGCAGTATTTT
>-|TRBV29-1|-|TRBJ1-1
CIVERESNTEAFF
TGCATCGTGGAACGGGAGTCGAACACTGAAGCTTTCTTT
>few|TRBV29-1|TRBD1|TRBJ2-5
CSVDVGFRGETQYF
TGCAGCGTTGATGTGGGATTCAGGGGGGAGACCCAGTACTTC
>few|TRBV5-1|-|TRBJ2-7
CASSLESLSTHEQYF
TGCGCCAGCAGCTTGGAAAGTCTTTCCACCCACGAGCAGTACTTC
>many|TRBV24-1|TRBD1|TRBJ2-3
CATSDPRDRGGDTQYF
TGTGCCACCAGTGACCCTAGGGACAGGGGGGGAGATACGCAGTATTTT
>many|TRBV2|-|TRBJ2-3
CASRSDSTTSTDTQYF
TGTGCCAGCAGATCGGACAGTACCACTAGCACAGATACGCAGTATTTT
>-|TRBV5-1|-|TRBJ2-5
CASSLGTGIQETKYF
TGCGCCAGCAGCCTGGGGACGGGGATCCAAGAGACAAAGTACTTC
>-|TRBV5-1|-|TRBJ2-3
CASSLTGWGTDTQYF
TGCGCCAGCAGCTTGACAGGCTGGGGAACAGATACGCAGTATTTT
>few|TRBV12-3/TRBV12-4|-|TRBJ1-2
CASSLGGASAF
TGTGCCAGCAGTTTAGGGGGGGCTAGCGCCTTC
>few|TRBV11-2|-|TRBJ2-3
CASSLWEVPLDTQYF
TGTGCCAGCAGCTTATGGGAAGTCCCGCTAGATACGCAGTATTTT
>many|TRBV14|-|TRBJ1-1
CASSQPRLLGTTEAFF
TGTGCCAGCAGCCAACCGAGACTCCTAGGAACCACTGAAGCTTTCTTT
>-|TRBV9|TRBD2|TRBJ2-2
CASSLTSGGAYTGELFF
TGTGCCAGCAGCCTGACTAGCGGGGGGGCATACACCGGGGAGCTGTTTTTT
>few|TRBV12-3/TRBV12-4|TRBD1|TRBJ1-1
CASSLGQGRRTEAFF
TGTGCCAGCAGTTTGGGACAGGGGCGGAGGACTGAAGCTTTCTTT
>-|TRBV5-5|-|TRBJ1-6
CASRDQGTSNSPLHF
TGTGCCAGCAGGGATCAAGGGACAAGTAATTCACCCCTCCACTTT
>once|TRBV28|-|TRBJ1-6
CASSLVGDNSPLHF
TGTGCCAGCAGTTTAGTGGGGGATAATTCACCCCTCCACTTT
>-|TRBV6-2/TRBV6-3|-|TRBJ2-5
CASSYESGRRYQETQYF
TGTGCCAGCAGTTACGAGTCTGGGCGACGGTACCAAGAGACCCAGTACTTC
>many|TRBV2|-|TRBJ2-3
CASSEDRGDTQYF
TGTGCCAGCAGTGAAGATCGGGGAGATACGCAGTATTTT
>-|TRBV5-1|-|TRBJ2-6
CASSLRSFSSGANVLTF
TGCGCCAGCAGCTTGCGGAGCTTTAGCTCTGGGGCCAACGTCCTGACTTTC
>many|TRBV5-6|TRBD2|TRBJ2-7
CASRGLADHGAYF
TGTGCCAGCAGGGGACTAGCGGATCATGGTGCGTACTTC
>few|TRBV4-2|TRBD1|TRBJ2-2
CASSGGPGQGFTGELFF
TGTGCCAGCAGCGGGGGACCGGGACAGGGTTTCACCGGGGAGCTGTTTTTT
>-|TRBV15|-|TRBJ2-5
CATSRARDRTASGETQYF
TGTGCCACCAGCAGAGCCAGGGACCGGACGGCATCGGGAGAGACCCAGTACTTC
>-|TRBV2|-|TRBJ2-4
CASTPNSGDSVQYF
TGTGCCAGCACCCCAAACTCGGGGGATTCAGTACAGTACTTC
>many|TRBV5-6|-|TRBJ2-5
CASSFSAGRETQYF
TGTGCCAGCAGCTTTTCTGCAGGGAGAGAGACCCAGTACTTC
>many|TRBV7-7|TRBD1|TRBJ1-4
CASSLDRGEKLFF
TGTGCCAGCAGCTTGGACAGGGGGGAAAAACTGTTTTTT
>many|TRBV5-1|-|TRBJ1-1
CASSLGQAEAEAFF
TGCGCCAGCAGCTTGGGCCAAGCCGAGGCTGAAGCTTTCTTT
>few|TRBV7-2|-|TRBJ2-1
CASNADGNEQFF
TGTGCCAGCAACGCGGACGGGAATGAGCAGTTCTTC
>few|TRBV5-4|-|TRBJ2-7
CASSLVPGGTGPGEQYF
TGTGCCAGCAGCTTGGTCCCAGGTGGCACAGGGCCTGGCGAGCAGTACTTC
>-|TRBV7-7|TRBD1|TRBJ2-2
CASSPGTGTRELFF
TGTGCCAGCAGCCCCGGGACAGGGACCAGGGAGCTGTTTTTT
>-|TRBV30|-|TRBJ1-1
CAWSAMGGTEAFF
TGTGCCTGGAGTGCCATGGGGGGCACTGAAGCTTTCTTT
>-|TRBV5-1|-|TRBJ2-3
CASSPAFEGFTDTQYF
TGCGCCAGCAGCCCGGCGTTCGAGGGATTCACAGATACGCAGTATTTT
>many|TRBV12-3/TRBV12-4|-|TRBJ2-4
CASSPQAVLAKNIQYF
TGTGCCAGCAGTCCCCAAGCGGTACTAGCCAAAAACATTCAGTACTTC
>few|TRBV7-2|-|TRBJ1-1
CASSSAPVTEAFF
TGTGCCAGCAGCTCCGCCCCGGTCACTGAAGCTTTCTTT
>few|TRBV7-8|TRBD2|TRBJ2-3
CASSPQRGLGTQYF
TGTGCCAGCAGCCCACAGCGGGGGCTTGGTACGCAGTATTTT
>-|TRBV20-1|-|TRBJ2-3
CSAPGEDTQYF
TGCAGTGCCCCGGGGGAAGATACGCAGTATTTT
>few|TRBV18|-|TRBJ2-2
CASYRSYTGELFF
TGTGCCAGCTACAGGTCGTACACCGGGGAGCTGTTTTTT
>-|TRBV11-1|TRBD2|TRBJ2-2
CASSLGRDYPLRGTGELFF
TGTGCCAGCAGCTTAGGTCGGGACTACCCTTTGAGAGGCACCGGGGAGCTGTTTTTT